The source of this T cell receptor (beta chain) is a study of T cells in localized non-small cell lung cancer. This clone was seen only a few times. Its matching antigen is unknown. Germline-derived CDR1 and CDR2 are SEHNR and FQNEAQ (reference sequence). After removal of 1 base from V and 2 bases from J, the junction contained 5 bases not matched to a gene. This CDR3 has 16 residues. Study-wide findings and caveats: Uninvolved adjacent lung, not tumor, had the highest T cell clonality. Adjacent lung held a median roughly 56 of the top 100 tumor clones. Increased T cell density in blood showed an association with longer overall survival.

Measured with immunoSEQ multiplex PCR; TCRdb has only the in-frame clones, and not every one. Of tens of thousands of clones in the sample, about 87% were seen once. The specimen comprised peripheral blood, sampled before any cancer treatment. This receptor was identified in a woman between 35 and 75 years old with stage I lung adenocarcinoma. The chain employs TRBV7-9 and TRBJ1-3; 7 bases agree with TRBD1. CDR3 nucleotide sequence: TGTGCCAGCAGCTTAGGGTTCGGGACAGCTGGAAACACCATATATTTT. Translating it yields CASSLGFGTAGNTIYF.